This T cell receptor (beta chain) is drawn from a study of blood T cell repertoires in COVID-19. At the level of the study: Collection of acute and convalescent COVID-19 samples took place in the United States, Italy and Spain. In each case, the material was cDNA or gDNA derived from T cells, B-cell-depleted T cells, or PBMCs.

Study processing details: Researchers report that nucleated cell counts were estimated from reference gene primer amplification. Libraries were prepared by immunoSEQ multiplex PCR; TCRdb keeps only in-frame clonotypes and omits some of them. The DNA was the basis for D and trimming; V, J and clone size are from that table. The repertoire includes around 80,000 clones, over 80% of them detected once, and 7% to 9.5% sits in the top ten. The CDR3 is 14 residues long. CDR1 is SGHAT, CDR2 FQNNGV, per germline. V lost 5 bases and J lost 8; bases outside the gene matches: 8. This sequence joins TRBV11-2 and TRBJ2-1; 8 bases agree with TRBD2. The specimen sequenced was peripheral blood. The TCR comes from a human donor in a cohort sampled during active COVID-19. Written as DNA, the CDR3 is TGTGCCAGCAGCGTACGAGGACTAGCTTATGAGCAGTTCTTC. It codes for CASSVRGLAYEQFF.